These 14 T cell receptor beta chains originate from one sample sequenced in a study of blood T cell repertoires in COVID-19. Clones were sequenced by immunoSEQ multiplex PCR, and TCRdb holds only the in-frame ones, with some missing. The table records 64,000 or so clones, approximately 78% of them present only once. Material for sequencing was peripheral blood. The receptors here all came from a human donor in a cohort sampled during active COVID-19.

The J gene is TRBJ2-1, the V gene TRBV15, with 9 bases fitting TRBD2. J was trimmed by 2 bases and V by 7 bases; bases with no gene match: 3. This CDR3 contains 14 residues. Germline V CDR1 and CDR2: LNHNV, YYDKDF (reference sequence). The CDR3 spells CATKRGDTYNEQFF. CDR3 nucleotides: TGTGCCACCAAGCGGGGGGACACCTACAATGAGCAGTTCTTC.

The chain carries TRBV3-1 (or the pseudogene TRBV3-2) and TRBJ1-1, with D possibly matching TRBD1 (5 bases). The length of the CDR3 is 19 residues. The ends were cut back, 3 bases at V and 5 bases at J, with 28 bases in the middle. Germline loops: CDR1 LGHDT, CDR2 YNNKEL (reference sequence). CDR3 coding DNA: TGTGCCAGCAGCCAGGGGTCCCTTAAGGGCACAGGAGTAAGGACTGAAGCTTTCTTT. Protein product: CASSQGSLKGTGVRTEAFF.

A few counts support this clone. V and J are TRBV5-6 and TRBJ1-5, with D possibly matching TRBD1 (5 bases). Germline V lookup: CDR1 SGHDT, CDR2 YYEEEE. V was trimmed by 0 bases and J by 4 bases, leaving 8 bases between them. The CDR3 sequence is 14 residues long. The CDR3 protein is CASSLVGDNQPQHF. CDR3 bases: TGTGCCAGCAGCTTGGTAGGGGATAATCAGCCCCAGCATTTT.

The rearrangement links TRBV15 to TRBJ1-4, with D hard to call. The CDR3 loop spans 18 amino acids. Germline loops: CDR1 LNHNV, CDR2 YYDKDF (reference sequence). Trimming pared 2 bases from V and 0 bases from J, leaving 16 bases between. The CDR3: CATSRRGNYRATNEKLFF. The DNA for the CDR3 is TGTGCCACCAGCAGAAGAGGCAATTACCGCGCAACTAATGAAAAACTGTTTTTT.

The table lists this clone with a few counts. The chain links TRBV7-9 to TRBJ1-3; D is perhaps TRBD1 (6 bases). Germline-derived CDR1 and CDR2 are SEHNR and FQNEAQ (reference sequence). V was shortened by 5 bases and J by 0 bases, with 11 bases between the two germline ends. The CDR3 runs to 15 residues. CDR3 loop: CASSQGTDSGNTIYF. Written as DNA, the CDR3 is TGTGCCAGCAGCCAGGGGACGGACTCTGGAAACACCATATATTTT. The full variable domain, rest sourced from reference TRBV7-9 and TRBJ1-3, is DTGVSQNPRHKITKRGQNVTFRCDPISEHNRLYWYRQTLGQGPEFLTYFQNEAQLEKSRLLSDRFSAERPKGSFSTLEIQRTEQGDSAMYLCASSQGTDSGNTIYFGEGSWLTVV.

The chain uses TRBV19 and TRBJ1-2, with TRBD1 matching 8 bases. In germline, CDR1 is LNHDA, CDR2 SQIVND (reference sequence). The CDR3 contains 13 residues. The V gene end was trimmed by 6 bases and the J gene end by 4 bases; junction bases not matched to a gene: 4. The CDR3 loop reads CASREQGAYGYTF. Written as DNA, the CDR3 is TGTGCCAGTAGGGAGCAGGGGGCCTATGGCTACACCTTC.

Of note for this clone: This sample includes further DNA sequences coding for the same CDR3. The V gene is TRBV4-2, the J gene TRBJ2-2; 10 bases align to TRBD2. The germline V gene encodes CDR1 LGHNA and CDR2 YNFKEQ. The J segment lost 4 bases and the V segment lost 4 bases, leaving 3 bases of the junction unmatched. The CDR3 spans 15 residues. CDR3 nucleotide sequence: TGTGCCAGCAGCCTTAGCGGGGGGATCACCGGGGAGCTGTTTTTT. Residues: CASSLSGGITGELFF.

The J gene is TRBJ1-1, the V gene TRBV27; D is unresolved. The V end lost 6 bases, the J end lost 1 base, and 9 bases lay between the germline ends. Per germline, CDR1 MNHEY and CDR2 SMNVEV (reference sequence). The CDR3 is 13 residues long. This CDR3 reads CASSRNKNTEAFF. CDR3 nucleotides: TGTGCCAGCAGCCGAAACAAGAACACTGAAGCTTTCTTT.

The chain has TRBV6-5 and TRBJ1-5; 9 bases are a match to TRBD1. The junction had 8 bases not matched to a gene; V was cut back by 7 bases and J by 4 bases. CDR3 length: 15 residues. Germline CDR1 is MNHEY and CDR2 is SVGAGI. The CDR3 here is CASTLDRGENQPQHF. The CDR3 DNA reads as TGTGCCAGCACCCTGGACAGGGGTGAAAATCAGCCCCAGCATTTT.

The genes are TRBV12-3 or TRBV12-4 and TRBJ1-6; D call uncertain. Trimming took 4 bases from V and 6 from J, leaving 4 bases between them. The CDR3 has 12 residues. Here the CDR3 DNA reads TGTGCCAGCAGTTCTAGTAATTCACCCCTCCACTTT. Encoded protein: CASSSSNSPLHF.

CDR3 sequence reads: CASSPRTRSVTEAFF. CDR3 bases: TGTGCCAGCAGTCCACGCACGAGGTCCGTGACTGAAGCTTTCTTT. The rearrangement uses TRBV6-5 and TRBJ1-1; D not resolved. V was trimmed by 5 bases and J by 5 bases, leaving 18 bases between them. Germline V gives CDR1 MNHEY, CDR2 SVGAGI. The CDR3 loop spans 15 amino acids.

This clone occurred once. This sequence joins TRBV6-1 and TRBJ2-7; 7 bases agree with TRBD2. Looked up from germline, CDR1 is MNHNS and CDR2 is SASEGT. This CDR3 is built from 16 residues. V shed 1 base, J shed 4 bases, and the junction held 10 bases outside the gene matches. CDR3 region: CASSEETSGAHYEQYV. DNA of the CDR3: TGTGCCAGCAGTGAAGAGACGAGCGGGGCCCATTACGAGCAGTACGTC.

The chain joins TRBV27 to TRBJ1-1, with 8 bases fitting TRBD1. This CDR3 has 16 amino acids. V trimming: 7 bases; J trimming: 2 bases; junction bases outside the gene matches: 12. The germline V gene encodes CDR1 MNHEY and CDR2 SMNVEV (reference sequence). CDR3 sequence (DNA): TGTGCCAGCACCTACCCAGGGGGCCGACTAAACACTGAAGCTTTCTTT. Protein product: CASTYPGGRLNTEAFF.

A few counts support this clone. The chain has TRBV30 and TRBJ1-6; 10 positions agree with TRBD1. With 8 bases clipped from V and 6 bases from J, the junction kept 4 bases outside the gene matches. This CDR3 has 13 residues. From germline, CDR1 is GTSNPN and CDR2 SVGIG (reference sequence). The CDR3 reads CARGQGRNSPLHF. As DNA, the CDR3 is TGTGCCCGGGGACAGGGGCGTAATTCACCCCTCCACTTT.